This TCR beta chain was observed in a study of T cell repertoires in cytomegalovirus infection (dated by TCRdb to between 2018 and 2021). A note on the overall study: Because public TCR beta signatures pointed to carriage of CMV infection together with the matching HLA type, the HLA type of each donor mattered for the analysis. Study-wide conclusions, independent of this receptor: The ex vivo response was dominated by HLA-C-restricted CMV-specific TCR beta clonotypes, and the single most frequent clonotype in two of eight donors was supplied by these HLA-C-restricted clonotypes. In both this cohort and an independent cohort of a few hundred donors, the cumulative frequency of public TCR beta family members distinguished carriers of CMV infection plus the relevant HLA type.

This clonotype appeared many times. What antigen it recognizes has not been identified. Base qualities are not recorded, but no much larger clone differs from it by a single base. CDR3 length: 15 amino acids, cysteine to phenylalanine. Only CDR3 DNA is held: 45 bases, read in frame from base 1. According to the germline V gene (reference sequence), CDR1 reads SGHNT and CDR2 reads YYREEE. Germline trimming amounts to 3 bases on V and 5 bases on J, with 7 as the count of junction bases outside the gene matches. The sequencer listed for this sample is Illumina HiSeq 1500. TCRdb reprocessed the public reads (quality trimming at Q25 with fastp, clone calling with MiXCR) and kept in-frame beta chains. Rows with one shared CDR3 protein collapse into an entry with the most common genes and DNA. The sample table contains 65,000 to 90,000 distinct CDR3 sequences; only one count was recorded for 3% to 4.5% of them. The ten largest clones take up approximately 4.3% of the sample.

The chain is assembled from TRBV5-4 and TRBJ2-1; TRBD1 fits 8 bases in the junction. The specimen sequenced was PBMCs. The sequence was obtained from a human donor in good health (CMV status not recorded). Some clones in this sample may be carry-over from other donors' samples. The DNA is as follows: TGTGCCAGCAGCTCCCGGGACAGGATGGACAATGAGCAGTTCTTC. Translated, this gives CASSSRDRMDNEQFF.